Here is one TCR beta chain with its context. What it binds is not known. Repertoires were generated with immunoSEQ multiplex PCR, while TCRdb's copy carries only in-frame clones and drops some. The sample includes 89,000 or so clones, 80% to 90% seen only once; the top ten take about 15%. Per the germline V gene, CDR1 is GTSNPN and CDR2 is SVGIG (reference sequence). Trimming pared 2 bases from V and 1 base from J, leaving 11 bases between. This CDR3 has 14 amino acids. This specimen comes from a study of T cell responses to AZD1222 COVID-19 vaccine. Overall study results and limits: Donor demographics were predominantly white British with a female majority; clonal diversity may be underestimated. Without day 14 samples, only post-peak T cell repertoires were studied. An increase in Spike-specific TCR breadth and depth was observed after two AZD1222 doses.

The clonotype comes from an adult in good health. This chain uses TRBV30 with TRBJ1-1; D is uncertain. The sample in question was peripheral blood, obtained on day 0 of AZD1222 vaccination. The CDR3 reads CAWSFGEGNTEAFF. CDR3 coding DNA: TGTGCCTGGAGTTTCGGAGAGGGGAACACTGAAGCTTTCTTT.